A single TCR beta chain is shown here with its context. The sample is drawn from a study of blood T cell repertoires in COVID-19. In the study overall: Acute and convalescent COVID-19 specimens originated in the United States, Italy and Spain.

Trimming took off 4 bases at V and 6 bases at J, with 8 bases between the two ends. From germline, CDR1 is SGHTS and CDR2 YDEGEE. This CDR3 has 12 amino acids. Sequencing used immunoSEQ multiplex PCR; TCRdb keeps in-frame clones, though not all of them. The repertoire holds over 85,000 clones, with over 80% as singletons. The TCR comes from a woman in her 70s with acute or convalescent COVID-19. The sequencing input was peripheral blood. This rearrangement joins TRBV5-8 to TRBJ1-5, with D unresolved. CDR3 bases: TGTGCCAGCAGCCCGAGATCTCAGCCCCAGCATTTT. The encoded protein is CASSPRSQPQHF.